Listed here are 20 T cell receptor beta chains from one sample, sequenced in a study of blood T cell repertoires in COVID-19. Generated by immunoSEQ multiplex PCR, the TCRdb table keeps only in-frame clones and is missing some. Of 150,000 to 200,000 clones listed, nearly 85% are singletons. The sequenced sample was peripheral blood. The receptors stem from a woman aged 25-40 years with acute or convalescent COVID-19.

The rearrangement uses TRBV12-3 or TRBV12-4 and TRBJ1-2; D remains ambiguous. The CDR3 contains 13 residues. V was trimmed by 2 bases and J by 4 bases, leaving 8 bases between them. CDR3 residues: CASSLTASYGYTF. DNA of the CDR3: TGTGCCAGCAGTTTAACAGCCAGCTATGGCTACACCTTC.

The CDR3 here is CARSPPQREYRYEQYF. CDR3 sequence (DNA): TGTGCCAGAAGCCCCCCCCAGCGGGAGTACAGGTACGAGCAGTACTTC. This rearrangement joins TRBV5-3 to TRBJ2-7; TRBD2 matches 8 bases. TRBV5-3 is known as an ORF, though its function is uncertain. Trimming cost V 4 bases and J 4 bases; bases outside gene matches: 13. The CDR3 runs to 16 residues.

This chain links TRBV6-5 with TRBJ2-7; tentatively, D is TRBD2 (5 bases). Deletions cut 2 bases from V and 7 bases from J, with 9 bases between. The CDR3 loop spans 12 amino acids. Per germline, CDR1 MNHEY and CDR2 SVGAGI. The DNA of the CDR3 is TGTGCCAGCAGTTACCGGGCGGGTGAGCAGTACTTC. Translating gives CASSYRAGEQYF.

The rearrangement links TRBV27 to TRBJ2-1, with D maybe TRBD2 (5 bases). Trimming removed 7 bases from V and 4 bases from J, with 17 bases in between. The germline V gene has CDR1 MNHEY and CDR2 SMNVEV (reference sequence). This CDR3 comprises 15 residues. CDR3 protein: CASTIPPLEYNEQFF. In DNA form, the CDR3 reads TGTGCCAGCACCATCCCACCACTAGAATACAATGAGCAGTTCTTC.

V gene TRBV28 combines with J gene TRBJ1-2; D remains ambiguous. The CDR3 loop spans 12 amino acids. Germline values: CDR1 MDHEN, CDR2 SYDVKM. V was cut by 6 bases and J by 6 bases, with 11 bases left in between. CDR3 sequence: CASSSSRDGYTF. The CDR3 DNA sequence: TGTGCCAGCAGCTCATCCCGGGATGGCTACACCTTC.

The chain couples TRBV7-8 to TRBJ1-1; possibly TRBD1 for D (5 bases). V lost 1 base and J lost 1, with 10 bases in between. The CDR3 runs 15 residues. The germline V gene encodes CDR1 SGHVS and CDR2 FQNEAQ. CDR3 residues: CASSLVRGRNTEAFF. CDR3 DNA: TGTGCCAGCAGCTTAGTTCGGGGGAGGAACACTGAAGCTTTCTTT.

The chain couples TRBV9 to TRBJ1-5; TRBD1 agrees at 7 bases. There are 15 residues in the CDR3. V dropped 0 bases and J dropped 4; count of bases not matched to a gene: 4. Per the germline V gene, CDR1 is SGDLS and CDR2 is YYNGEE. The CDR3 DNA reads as TGTGCCAGCAGCGTAGAACCAGGGGGAAATCAGCCCCAGCATTTT. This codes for CASSVEPGGNQPQHF.

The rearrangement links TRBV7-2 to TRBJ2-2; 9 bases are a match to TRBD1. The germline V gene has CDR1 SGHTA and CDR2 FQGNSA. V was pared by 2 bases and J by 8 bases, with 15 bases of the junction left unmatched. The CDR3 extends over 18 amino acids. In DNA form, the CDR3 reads TGTGCCAGCAGCTTATCAAGTCGAGCACAGGGGGCAGGGGGGGAGCTGTTTTTT. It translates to CASSLSSRAQGAGGELFF.

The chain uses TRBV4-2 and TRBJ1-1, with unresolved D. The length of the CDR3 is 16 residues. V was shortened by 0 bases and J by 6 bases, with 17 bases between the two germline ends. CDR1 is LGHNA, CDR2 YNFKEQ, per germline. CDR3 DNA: TGTGCCAGCAGCCAAGAAAGTCCCTCGAGGAGAGCTGAAGCTTTCTTT. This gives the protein CASSQESPSRRAEAFF.

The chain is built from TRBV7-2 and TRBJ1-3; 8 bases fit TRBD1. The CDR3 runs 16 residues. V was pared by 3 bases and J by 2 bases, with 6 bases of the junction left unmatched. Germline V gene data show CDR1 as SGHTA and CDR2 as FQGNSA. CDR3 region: CASSLGTGQPGNTIYF. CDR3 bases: TGTGCCAGCAGCTTGGGGACAGGCCAGCCTGGAAACACCATATATTTT.

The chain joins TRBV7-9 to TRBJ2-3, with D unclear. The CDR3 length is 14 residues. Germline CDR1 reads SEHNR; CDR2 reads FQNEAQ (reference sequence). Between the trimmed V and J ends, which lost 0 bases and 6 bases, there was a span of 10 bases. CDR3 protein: CASSLASGTDTQYF. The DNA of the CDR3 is TGTGCCAGCAGCTTAGCTTCCGGTACCGATACGCAGTATTTT. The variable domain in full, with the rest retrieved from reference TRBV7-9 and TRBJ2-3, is DTGVSQNPRHKITKRGQNVTFRCDPISEHNRLYWYRQTLGQGPEFLTYFQNEAQLEKSRLLSDRFSAERPKGSFSTLEIQRTEQGDSAMYLCASSLASGTDTQYFGPGTRLTVL.

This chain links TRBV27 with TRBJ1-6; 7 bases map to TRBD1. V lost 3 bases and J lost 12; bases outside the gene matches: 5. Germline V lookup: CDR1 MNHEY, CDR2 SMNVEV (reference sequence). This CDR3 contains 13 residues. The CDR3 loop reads CASSFGTAGPLHF. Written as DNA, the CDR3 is TGTGCCAGCAGTTTCGGGACAGCGGGACCCCTCCACTTT.

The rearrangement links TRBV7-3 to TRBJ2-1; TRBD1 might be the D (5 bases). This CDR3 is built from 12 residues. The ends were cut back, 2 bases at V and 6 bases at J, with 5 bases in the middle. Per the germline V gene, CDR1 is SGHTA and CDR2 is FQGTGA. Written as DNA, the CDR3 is TGTGCCAGCAGCTTAGACAGCAATGAGCAGTTCTTC. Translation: CASSLDSNEQFF.

The CDR3: CASSLRLAEDTQYF. CDR3 sequence (DNA): TGTGCCAGCAGTTTAAGGCTAGCGGAAGATACGCAGTATTTT. V is TRBV27 and J is TRBJ2-3, with 7 bases aligning to TRBD2. The J segment lost 5 bases and the V segment lost 2 bases, leaving 4 bases of the junction unmatched. Germline V gene sequence: CDR1 MNHEY, CDR2 SMNVEV (reference sequence). The CDR3 runs 14 residues.

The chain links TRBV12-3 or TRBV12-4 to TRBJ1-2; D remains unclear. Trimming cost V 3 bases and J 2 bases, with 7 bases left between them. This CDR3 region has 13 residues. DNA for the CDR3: TGTGCCAGCAGTTTCGCAGGCAACTATGGCTACACCTTC. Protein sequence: CASSFAGNYGYTF.

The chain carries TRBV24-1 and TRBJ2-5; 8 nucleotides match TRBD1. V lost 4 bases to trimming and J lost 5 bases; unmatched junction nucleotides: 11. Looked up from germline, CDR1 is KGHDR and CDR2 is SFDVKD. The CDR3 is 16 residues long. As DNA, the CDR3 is TGTGCCACCAGTGACAATACAGGGGGGTCATGGGAGACCCAGTACTTC. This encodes CATSDNTGGSWETQYF.

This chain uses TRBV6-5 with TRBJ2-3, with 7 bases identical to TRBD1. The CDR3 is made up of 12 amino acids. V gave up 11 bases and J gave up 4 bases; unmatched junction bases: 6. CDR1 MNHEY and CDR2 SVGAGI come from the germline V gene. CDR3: CASTQGADTQYF. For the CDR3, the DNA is TGTGCCTCCACCCAGGGGGCAGATACGCAGTATTTT.

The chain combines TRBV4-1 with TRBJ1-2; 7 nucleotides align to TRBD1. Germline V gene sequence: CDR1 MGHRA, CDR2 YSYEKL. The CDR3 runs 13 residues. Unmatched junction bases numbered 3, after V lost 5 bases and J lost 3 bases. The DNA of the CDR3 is TGCGCCAGCAGCAGGGACAGTGACTATGGCTACACCTTC. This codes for CASSRDSDYGYTF.

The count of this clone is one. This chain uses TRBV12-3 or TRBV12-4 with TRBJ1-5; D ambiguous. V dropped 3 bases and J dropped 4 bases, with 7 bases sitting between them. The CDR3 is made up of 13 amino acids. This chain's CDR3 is CASSFAENQPQHF. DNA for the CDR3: TGTGCCAGCAGTTTTGCGGAGAATCAGCCCCAGCATTTT.

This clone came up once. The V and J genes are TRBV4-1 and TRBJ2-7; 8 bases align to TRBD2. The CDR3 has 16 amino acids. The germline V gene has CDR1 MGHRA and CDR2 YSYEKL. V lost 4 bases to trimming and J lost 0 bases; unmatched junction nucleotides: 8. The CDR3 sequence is CASSPAKLAVSYEQYF. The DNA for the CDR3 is TGCGCCAGCAGCCCGGCCAAACTAGCGGTCTCCTACGAGCAGTACTTC.